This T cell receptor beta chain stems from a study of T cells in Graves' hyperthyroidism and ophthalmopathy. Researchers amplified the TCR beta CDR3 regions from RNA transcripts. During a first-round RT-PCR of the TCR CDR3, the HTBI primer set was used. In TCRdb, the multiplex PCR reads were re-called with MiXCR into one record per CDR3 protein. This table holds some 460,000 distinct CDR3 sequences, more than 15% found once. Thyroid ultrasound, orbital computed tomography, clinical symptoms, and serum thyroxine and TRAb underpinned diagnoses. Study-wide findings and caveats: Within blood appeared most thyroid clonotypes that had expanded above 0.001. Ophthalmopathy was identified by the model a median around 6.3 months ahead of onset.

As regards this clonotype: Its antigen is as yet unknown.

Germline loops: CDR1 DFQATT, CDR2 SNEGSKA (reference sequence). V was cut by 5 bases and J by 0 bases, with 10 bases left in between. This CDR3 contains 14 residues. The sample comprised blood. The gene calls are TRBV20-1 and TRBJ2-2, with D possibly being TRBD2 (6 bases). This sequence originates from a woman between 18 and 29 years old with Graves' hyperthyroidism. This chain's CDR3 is CSAQSGPNTGELFF. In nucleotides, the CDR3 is TGCAGTGCTCAAAGCGGGCCGAACACCGGGGAGCTGTTTTTT.